This entry lists 4 T cell receptor beta chains sequenced from one sample in a study of blood T cell repertoires in COVID-19 (dated by TCRdb to the early 2020s). The library relied on the immunoSEQ multiplex PCR assay. TCRdb re-hosts the immuneACCESS table, in-frame sequences only. Its copies lack some clones; in the studies checked, an unresolved V gene accounts for under half of them, and the cause for the rest is not known. Recorded for this sample are approximately 290,000 clones; approximately 83% of them occurred a single time. The ten most abundant clones make up about 4.3% of the sample. The sample consisted of PBMCs or T cells enriched from blood (not recorded which). These receptor sequences come from a woman in her 30s who had recovered from COVID-19.

This chain connects TRBV7-9 to TRBJ1-2, with TRBD1 matching over 11 bases. CDR3 size: 14 residues. V shed 7 bases, J shed 3 bases, and the junction held 4 bases outside the gene matches. The germline V gene encodes CDR1 SEHNR and CDR2 FQNEAQ (reference sequence). The CDR3 loop reads CASIGQGAHYGYTF. DNA for the CDR3: TGTGCCAGCATCGGACAGGGGGCGCACTATGGCTACACCTTC.

The V call is TRBV25-1, the J call TRBJ2-5, with TRBD2 identical over 8 bases. The CDR3 loop spans 15 amino acids. Trimming took 3 bases from V and 1 from J; bases not matched to a gene: 4. The germline gives CDR1 MGHDK, CDR2 SYGVNS. The CDR3 DNA reads as TGTGCCAGCAGTGAGACGGGGGGGCCCCAAGAGACCCAGTACTTC. It translates to CASSETGGPQETQYF.

This sequence joins TRBV28 and TRBJ1-1, with D uncertain. The CDR3 is made up of 13 amino acids. Trimming shortened V by 3 bases and J by 2 bases, and 7 bases separated the two germline ends. Per the germline V gene, CDR1 is MDHEN and CDR2 is SYDVKM. The DNA of the CDR3 is TGTGCCAGCAGTTTCGGTAGTAACACTGAAGCTTTCTTT. Its translation is CASSFGSNTEAFF. Supplemented by reference TRBV28 and TRBJ1-1, the full variable domain reads DVKVTQSSRYLVKRTGEKVFLECVQDMDHENMFWYRQDPGLGLRLIYFSYDVKMKEKGDIPEGYSVSREKKERFSLILESASTNQTSMYLCASSFGSNTEAFFGQGTRLTVV.

The genes are TRBV27 and TRBJ2-5; 14 bases match TRBD2. The ends lost 6 bases at V and 4 bases at J; junction bases unmatched: 4. This CDR3 region has 15 residues. CDR1 is MNHEY, CDR2 SMNVEV, per germline (reference sequence). In DNA form, the CDR3 reads TGTGCCAGCAGACTCGGGACTAGCGGGAGAGAGACCCAGTACTTC. Its protein is CASRLGTSGRETQYF.